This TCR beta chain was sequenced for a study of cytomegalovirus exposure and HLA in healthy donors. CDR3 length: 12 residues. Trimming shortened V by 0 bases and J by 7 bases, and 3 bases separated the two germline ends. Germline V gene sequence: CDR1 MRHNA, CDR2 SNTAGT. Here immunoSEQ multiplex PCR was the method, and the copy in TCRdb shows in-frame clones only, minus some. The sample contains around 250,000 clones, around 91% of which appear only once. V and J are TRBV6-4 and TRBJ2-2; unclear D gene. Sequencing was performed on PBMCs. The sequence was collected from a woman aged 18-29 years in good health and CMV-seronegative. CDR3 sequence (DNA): TGTGCCAGCAGTGACTCTTACGGGGAGCTGTTTTTT. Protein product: CASSDSYGELFF.